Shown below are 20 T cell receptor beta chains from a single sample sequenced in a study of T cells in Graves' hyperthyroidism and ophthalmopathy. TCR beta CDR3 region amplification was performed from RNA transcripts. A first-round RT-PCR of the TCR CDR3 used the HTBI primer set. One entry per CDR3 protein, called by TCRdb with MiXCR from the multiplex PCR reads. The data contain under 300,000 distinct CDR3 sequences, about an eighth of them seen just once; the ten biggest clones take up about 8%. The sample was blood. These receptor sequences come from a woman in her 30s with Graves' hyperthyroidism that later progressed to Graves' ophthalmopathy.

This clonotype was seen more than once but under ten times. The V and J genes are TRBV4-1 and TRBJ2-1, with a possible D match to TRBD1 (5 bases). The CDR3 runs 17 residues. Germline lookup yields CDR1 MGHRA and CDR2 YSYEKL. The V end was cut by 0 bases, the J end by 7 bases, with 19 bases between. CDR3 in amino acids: CASSQDLETGLGNEQFF. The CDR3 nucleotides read TGCGCCAGCAGCCAAGATCTCGAAACAGGATTGGGGAATGAGCAGTTCTTC.

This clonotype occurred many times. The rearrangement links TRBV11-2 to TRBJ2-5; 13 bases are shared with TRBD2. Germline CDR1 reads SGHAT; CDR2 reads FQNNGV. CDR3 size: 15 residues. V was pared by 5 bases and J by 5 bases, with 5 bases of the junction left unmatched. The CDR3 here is CASSPGLAGAETQYF. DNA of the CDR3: TGTGCCAGCAGCCCAGGACTAGCGGGAGCTGAGACCCAGTACTTC.

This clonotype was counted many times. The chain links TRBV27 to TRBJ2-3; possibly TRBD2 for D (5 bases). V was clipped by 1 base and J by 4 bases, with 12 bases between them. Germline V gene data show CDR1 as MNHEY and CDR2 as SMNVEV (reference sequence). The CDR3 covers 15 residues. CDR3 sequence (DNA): TGTGCCAGCAGTTTATTGGCTAGCATCGCAGATACGCAGTATTTT. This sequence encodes CASSLLASIADTQYF.

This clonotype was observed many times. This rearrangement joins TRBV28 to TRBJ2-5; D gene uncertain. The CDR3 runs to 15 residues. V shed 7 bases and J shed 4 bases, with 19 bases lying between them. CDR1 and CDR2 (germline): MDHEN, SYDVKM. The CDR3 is CASIPRINSGETQYF. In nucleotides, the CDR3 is TGTGCCAGCATCCCTAGGATAAACTCTGGAGAGACCCAGTACTTC. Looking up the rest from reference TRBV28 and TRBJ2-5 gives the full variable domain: DVKVTQSSRYLVKRTGEKVFLECVQDMDHENMFWYRQDPGLGLRLIYFSYDVKMKEKGDIPEGYSVSREKKERFSLILESASTNQTSMYLCASIPRINSGETQYFGPGTRLLVL.

The CDR3 reads CASSQEGLAVRPTDTQYF. DNA for the CDR3: TGCGCCAGCAGCCAAGAGGGACTAGCGGTTAGACCCACAGATACGCAGTATTTT. The chain couples TRBV4-1 to TRBJ2-3; 11 nucleotides line up with TRBD2. After removal of 0 bases from V and 2 bases from J, the junction contained 7 bases not matched to a gene. CDR3 size: 18 residues. CDR1 and CDR2 (germline): MGHRA, YSYEKL.

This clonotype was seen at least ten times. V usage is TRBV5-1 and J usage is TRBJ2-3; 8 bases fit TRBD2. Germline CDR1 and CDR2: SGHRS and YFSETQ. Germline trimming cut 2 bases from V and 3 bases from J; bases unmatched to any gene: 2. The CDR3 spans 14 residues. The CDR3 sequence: CASSFERETDTQYF. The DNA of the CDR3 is TGCGCCAGCAGCTTCGAGCGGGAGACAGATACGCAGTATTTT.

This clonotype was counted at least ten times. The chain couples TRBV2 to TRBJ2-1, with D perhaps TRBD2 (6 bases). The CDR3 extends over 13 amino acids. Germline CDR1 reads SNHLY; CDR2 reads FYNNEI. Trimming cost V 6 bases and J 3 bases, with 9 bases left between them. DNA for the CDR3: TGTGCCAGCAGGCGGGAAGTCTACAATGAGCAGTTCTTC. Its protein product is CASRREVYNEQFF. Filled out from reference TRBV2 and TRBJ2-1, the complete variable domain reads EPEVTQTPSHQVTQMGQEVILRCVPISNHLYFYWYRQILGQKVEFLVSFYNNEISEKSEIFDDQFSVERPDGSNFTLKIRSTKLEDSAMYFCASRREVYNEQFFGPGTRLTVL.

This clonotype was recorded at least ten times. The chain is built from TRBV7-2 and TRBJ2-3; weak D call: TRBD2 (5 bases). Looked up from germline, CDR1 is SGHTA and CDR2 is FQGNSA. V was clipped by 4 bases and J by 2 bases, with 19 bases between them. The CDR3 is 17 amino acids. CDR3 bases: TGTGCCAGCAGCTACCCGGAAGCGGATATCTACACAGATACGCAGTATTTT. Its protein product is CASSYPEADIYTDTQYF.

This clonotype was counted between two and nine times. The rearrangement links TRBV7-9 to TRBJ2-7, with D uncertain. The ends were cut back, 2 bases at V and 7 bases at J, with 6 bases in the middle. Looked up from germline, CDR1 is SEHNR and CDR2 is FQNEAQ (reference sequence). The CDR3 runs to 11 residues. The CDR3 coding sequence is TGTGCCAGCAGCTTAACCGGGGAGCAGTACTTC. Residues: CASSLTGEQYF.

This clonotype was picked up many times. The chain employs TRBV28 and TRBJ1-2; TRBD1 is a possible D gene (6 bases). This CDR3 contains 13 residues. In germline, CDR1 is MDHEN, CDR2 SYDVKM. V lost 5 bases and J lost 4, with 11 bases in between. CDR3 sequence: CASSLGDIYGYTF. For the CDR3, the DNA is TGTGCCAGCAGTCTAGGGGACATCTATGGCTACACCTTC.

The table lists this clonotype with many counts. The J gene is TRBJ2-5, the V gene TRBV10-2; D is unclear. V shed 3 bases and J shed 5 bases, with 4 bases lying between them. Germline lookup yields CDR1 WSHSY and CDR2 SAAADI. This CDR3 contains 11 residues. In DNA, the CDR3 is TGCGCCAGCAGTGATTCGGAGACCCAGTACTTC. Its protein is CASSDSETQYF.

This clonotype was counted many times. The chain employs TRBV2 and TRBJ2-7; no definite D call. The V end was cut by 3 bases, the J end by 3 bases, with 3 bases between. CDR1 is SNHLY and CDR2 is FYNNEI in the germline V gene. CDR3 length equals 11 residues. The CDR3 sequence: CASSDFYEQYF. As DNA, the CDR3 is TGTGCCAGCAGTGACTTCTACGAGCAGTACTTC.

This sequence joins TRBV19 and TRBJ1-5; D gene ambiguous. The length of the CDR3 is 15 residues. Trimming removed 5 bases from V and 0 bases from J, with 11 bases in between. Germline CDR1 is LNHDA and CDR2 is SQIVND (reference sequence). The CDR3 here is CASSLLLGSNQPQHF. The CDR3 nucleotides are TGTGCCAGTAGTCTCCTTCTAGGTAGCAATCAGCCCCAGCATTTT.

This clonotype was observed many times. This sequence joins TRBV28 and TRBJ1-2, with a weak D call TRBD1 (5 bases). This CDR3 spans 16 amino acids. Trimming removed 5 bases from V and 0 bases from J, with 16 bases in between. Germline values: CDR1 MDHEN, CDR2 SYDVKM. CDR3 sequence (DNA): TGTGCCAGCAGTAATTACCGGGACCCGGCTAACTATGGCTACACCTTC. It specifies CASSNYRDPANYGYTF.

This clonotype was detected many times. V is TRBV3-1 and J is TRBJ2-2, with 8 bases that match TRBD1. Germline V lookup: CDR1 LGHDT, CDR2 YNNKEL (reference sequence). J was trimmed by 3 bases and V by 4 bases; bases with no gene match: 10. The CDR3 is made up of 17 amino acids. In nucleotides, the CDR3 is TGTGCCAGCAGCCGGTCCTCAGGGGGCTGGGACACCGGGGAGCTGTTTTTT. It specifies CASSRSSGGWDTGELFF.

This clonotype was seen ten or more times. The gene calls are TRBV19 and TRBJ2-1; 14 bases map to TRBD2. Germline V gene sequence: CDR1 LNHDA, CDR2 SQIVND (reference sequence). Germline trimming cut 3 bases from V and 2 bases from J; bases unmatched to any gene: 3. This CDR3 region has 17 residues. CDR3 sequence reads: CASSIGLAGGPYNEQFF. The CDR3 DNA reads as TGTGCCAGTAGTATCGGACTAGCGGGAGGACCCTACAATGAGCAGTTCTTC.

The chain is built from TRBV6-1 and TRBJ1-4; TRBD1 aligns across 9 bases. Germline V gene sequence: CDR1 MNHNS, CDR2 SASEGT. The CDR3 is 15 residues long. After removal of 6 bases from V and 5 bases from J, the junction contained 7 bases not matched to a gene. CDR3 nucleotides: TGTGCCAGCAGATTGACCGGACAGGGGAATGAAAAACTGTTTTTT. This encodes CASRLTGQGNEKLFF.

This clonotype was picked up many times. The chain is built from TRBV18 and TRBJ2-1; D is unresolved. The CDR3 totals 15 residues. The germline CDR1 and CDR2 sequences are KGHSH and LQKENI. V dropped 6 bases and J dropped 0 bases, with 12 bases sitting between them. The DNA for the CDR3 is TGTGCCAGCTCCCCCCTCCCCAGCTCCTACAATGAGCAGTTCTTC. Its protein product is CASSPLPSSYNEQFF.

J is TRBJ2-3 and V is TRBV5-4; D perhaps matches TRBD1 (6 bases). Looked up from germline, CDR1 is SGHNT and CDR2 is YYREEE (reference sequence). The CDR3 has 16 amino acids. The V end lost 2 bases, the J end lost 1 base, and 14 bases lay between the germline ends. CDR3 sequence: CASSFVRGRGTDTQYF. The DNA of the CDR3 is TGTGCCAGCAGCTTCGTCAGGGGACGGGGCACAGATACGCAGTATTTT.

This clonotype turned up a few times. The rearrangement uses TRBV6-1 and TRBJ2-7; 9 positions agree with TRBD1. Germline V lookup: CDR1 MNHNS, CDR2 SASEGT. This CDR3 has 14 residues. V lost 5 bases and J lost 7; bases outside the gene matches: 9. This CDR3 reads CASSRNRGPLEQYF. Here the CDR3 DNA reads TGTGCCAGCAGTCGTAACAGGGGGCCCCTTGAGCAGTACTTC.